The T cell receptor (beta chain) under discussion was sequenced for a study of regulatory T cells in long-lasting Graves disease. Unmatched junction bases numbered 7, after V lost 6 bases and J lost 4 bases. The CDR3 length is 13 residues. CDR1 is DFQATT and CDR2 is SNEGSKA in the germline V gene (reference sequence). TCR beta libraries were built with iRepertoire HTBI primers and Arm-PCR of CDR3 regions. TCRdb independently ran MiXCR on the multiplex PCR reads; one entry per CDR3 protein. The repertoire includes over 350,000 distinct CDR3 sequences, 14% of them detected once, and approximately 15% sits in the top ten. Time point here: newly diagnosed GD, antithyroid drugs for less than 3 months. Extracted PBMC RNA gave rise to the TCR library. This clonotype was seen ten or more times. The same sample was also studied in work on T cells in Graves' hyperthyroidism and ophthalmopathy.

The sequence derives from a woman aged 50 to 60 with Graves disease. The sequencing used peripheral blood mononuclear cells (PBMCs), collected at new diagnosis, from a patient treated with antithyroid drugs. V gene TRBV20-1 combines with J gene TRBJ2-7, with TRBD1 matching over 9 bases. CDR3 bases: TGCAGTGCGAAACAGGGGGCGTGGTACGAGCAGTACTTC. This gives the protein CSAKQGAWYEQYF.